Presented here are 22 T cell receptor beta chains from one specimen sequenced in a study of CD8 T cells in ankylosing spondylitis. TCRdb passed the 5' RACE reads through MiXCR, listing each CDR3 protein once. Altogether around 300,000 distinct CDR3 sequences are present, 11% being singletons, with the ten largest covering about a tenth. Sequenced sample: blood, either unsorted or a sorted T cell fraction (not recorded which). The receptors were sampled from a female donor with ankylosing spondylitis or in good health (not recorded which).

Ten or more counts support this clonotype. The rearrangement uses TRBV12-3 or TRBV12-4 and TRBJ1-3, with D unresolved. There are 15 residues in the CDR3. Trimming pared 0 bases from V and 2 bases from J, leaving 8 bases between. The CDR3 nucleotides are TGTGCCAGCAGTTTAGCGCGGGCGGCTGGAAACACCATATATTTT. Encoded protein: CASSLARAAGNTIYF.

This clonotype was found many times. The chain employs TRBV3-1 and TRBJ1-1; D ambiguous. The V end lost 5 bases, the J end lost 1 base, and 5 bases lay between the germline ends. Looked up from germline, CDR1 is LGHDT and CDR2 is YNNKEL (reference sequence). This CDR3 has 12 amino acids. The CDR3 nucleotides are TGTGCCAGCAGCTCAACGAACACTGAAGCTTTCTTT. The encoded protein is CASSSTNTEAFF.

The rearrangement uses TRBV7-9 and TRBJ1-1, with 7 bases matching TRBD1. V gave up 7 bases and J gave up 4 bases; unmatched junction bases: 9. The germline gives CDR1 SEHNR, CDR2 FQNEAQ (reference sequence). CDR3 size: 14 residues. DNA of the CDR3: TGTGCCAGCATCTCCTCAGGGGGGGGCACTGAAGCTTTCTTT. This sequence encodes CASISSGGGTEAFF.

This clonotype was seen many times. The V gene is TRBV5-1, the J gene TRBJ2-1, with 8 bases aligning to TRBD2. The germline CDR1 and CDR2 sequences are SGHRS and YFSETQ. This CDR3 contains 13 residues. The ends lost 0 bases at V and 10 bases at J; junction bases unmatched: 3. CDR3 sequence reads: CASSLDVAGEQFF. CDR3 nucleotide sequence: TGCGCCAGCAGCTTGGACGTAGCGGGGGAGCAGTTCTTC.

This clonotype was detected ten times or more. The gene calls are TRBV20-1 and TRBJ2-2; D might be TRBD1 or TRBD2, each matching 5 bases. The V gene's germline CDR1 is DFQATT and CDR2 SNEGSKA (reference sequence). This CDR3 is built from 15 residues. The V end lost 4 bases, the J end lost 1 base, and 13 bases lay between the germline ends. The CDR3 DNA reads as TGCAGTGCTAAGGGACGAACCTGGAACACCGGGGAGCTGTTTTTT. This translates into CSAKGRTWNTGELFF.

This clonotype was picked up many times. The CDR3 bases are TGCGCCAGCAGCCTAGCAGGGTCCTCCGGGCAGTTCTTC. Protein product: CASSLAGSSGQFF. The chain uses TRBV5-1 and TRBJ2-1; perhaps D is TRBD1 or TRBD2 (5 bases each). This CDR3 region has 13 residues. The V end was cut by 4 bases, the J end by 12 bases, with 17 bases between. Germline V gives CDR1 SGHRS, CDR2 YFSETQ.

This clonotype has a count of ten or more. The chain combines TRBV20-1 with TRBJ2-3; D possibly matches TRBD1 or TRBD2 (6 bases each). CDR3 size: 14 residues. CDR1 and CDR2 (germline): DFQATT, SNEGSKA (reference sequence). V dropped 0 bases and J dropped 11 bases, with 18 bases sitting between them. CDR3 sequence (DNA): TGCAGTGCTAGAGAAACAGGGAGGACAGTCGTGCAGTATTTT. Its protein product is CSARETGRTVVQYF.

Of note for this clonotype: The germline gene is not matched at one end of the junction; a read error may be the cause. The J gene is TRBJ2-3, the V gene TRBV29-1, with 9 bases lining up with TRBD1. The CDR3 sequence is 14 residues long. Germline lookup yields CDR1 SQVTM and CDR2 ANQGSEA. The CDR3 here is CSVPGQGLTATQYF. DNA of the CDR3: TGCAGCGTTCCGGGACAGGGCTTGACAGCTACGCAGTATTTT.

The genes are TRBV10-3 and TRBJ1-2; weak D call: TRBD1 (5 bases). This CDR3 has 14 amino acids. Germline-derived CDR1 and CDR2 are ENHRY and SYGVKD. The ends were cut back, 1 base at V and 2 bases at J, with 8 bases in the middle. In DNA form, the CDR3 reads TGTGCCATCAGTGAGTTGGGGGACAACTATGGCTACACCTTC. Encoded protein: CAISELGDNYGYTF.

This clonotype has ten or more counts. V and J are TRBV27 and TRBJ2-1; the D is unclear. Germline CDR1 MNHEY, CDR2 SMNVEV (reference sequence). V was pared by 6 bases and J by 6 bases, with 15 bases between. CDR3 length equals 14 residues. Here the CDR3 DNA reads TGTGCCAGCAGCCGGAGAACGCCAGTCAATGAGCAGTTCTTC. This codes for CASSRRTPVNEQFF.

This sequence joins TRBV20-1 and TRBJ2-5, with 7 bases matching TRBD2. Germline V gene sequence: CDR1 DFQATT, CDR2 SNEGSKA (reference sequence). CDR3 length equals 15 residues. Trimming removed 7 bases from V and 6 bases from J; junction bases left unmatched: 17. The CDR3 loop is CSVPVSGLASQTQYF. CDR3 nucleotide sequence: TGCAGTGTTCCCGTTAGCGGGCTAGCTTCTCAGACCCAGTACTTC.

This clonotype was observed a handful of times. The J gene is TRBJ2-7, the V gene TRBV7-2; 7 nucleotides line up with TRBD1. The CDR3 has 15 amino acids. Losses at the gene ends were 1 base for V and 5 bases for J; bases not matched to a gene: 8. Germline CDR1 and CDR2: SGHTA and FQGNSA. Here the CDR3 DNA reads TGTGCCAGCAGCTTAGGACAGGGTGGGAGCAACGAGCAGTACTTC. This translates into CASSLGQGGSNEQYF. The full variable domain, completed using reference TRBV7-2 and TRBJ2-7, is GAGVSQSPSNKVTEKGKDVELRCDPISGHTALYWYRQSLGQGLEFLIYFQGNSAPDKSGLPSDRFSAERTGGSVSTLTIQRTQQEDSAVYLCASSLGQGGSNEQYFGPGTRLTVT.

The table lists this clonotype with many counts. The chain joins TRBV7-9 to TRBJ2-7, with 8 nucleotides matching TRBD2. Per the germline V gene, CDR1 is SEHNR and CDR2 is FQNEAQ (reference sequence). J was trimmed by 6 bases and V by 1 base; bases with no gene match: 11. This CDR3 spans 16 amino acids. The CDR3 DNA is TGTGCCAGCAGCTTAGTTGGCGCGGGGGGATCCGCCGAGCAGTACTTC. It is translated as CASSLVGAGGSAEQYF. The full variable domain, rest sourced from reference TRBV7-9 and TRBJ2-7, is DTGVSQNPRHKITKRGQNVTFRCDPISEHNRLYWYRQTLGQGPEFLTYFQNEAQLEKSRLLSDRFSAERPKGSFSTLEIQRTEQGDSAMYLCASSLVGAGGSAEQYFGPGTRLTVT.

This clonotype was observed many times. The rearrangement uses TRBV28 and TRBJ1-5; D unclear. CDR1 MDHEN and CDR2 SYDVKM come from the germline V gene. The CDR3 covers 14 residues. Trimming stripped 10 bases from V and 4 bases from J, with 17 bases between. The CDR3 sequence is CAIKGSAGNQPQHF. In nucleotides, the CDR3 is TGTGCCATTAAAGGGTCCGCGGGAAATCAGCCCCAGCATTTT.

This clonotype was seen at least ten times. V and J are TRBV20-1 and TRBJ2-1; TRBD2 aligns across 12 bases. From germline, CDR1 is DFQATT and CDR2 SNEGSKA (reference sequence). The CDR3 runs 17 residues. J gave up 8 bases and V 0 bases, and 11 bases lay outside the gene matches. The CDR3 is CSARDPRLAGARDEQFF. The CDR3 DNA sequence: TGCAGTGCTAGAGATCCTAGACTAGCGGGGGCTCGGGATGAGCAGTTCTTC.

The table lists this clonotype with many counts. V gene TRBV24-1 combines with J gene TRBJ2-3; D may be TRBD1 or TRBD2 (5 bases each). V lost 1 base and J lost 0, with 7 bases in between. CDR1 and CDR2 from the germline V gene are KGHDR and SFDVKD. The CDR3 is made up of 15 amino acids. The CDR3 region has the DNA TGTGCCACCAGTGATTTAGGGACGAGCACAGATACGCAGTATTTT. This encodes CATSDLGTSTDTQYF.

This clonotype has a handful of counts. V usage is TRBV20-1 and J usage is TRBJ2-7; 10 bases map to TRBD2. Germline V CDR1 and CDR2: DFQATT, SNEGSKA (reference sequence). This CDR3 contains 14 residues. The J segment lost 5 bases and the V segment lost 0 bases, leaving 4 bases of the junction unmatched. The CDR3 is CSARDSGGSHEQYF. The CDR3 DNA sequence: TGCAGTGCTAGAGATAGCGGGGGGAGCCACGAGCAGTACTTC.

The chain has TRBV11-2 and TRBJ1-5; maybe TRBD1 (5 bases). CDR3 length: 20 residues. The V and J ends lost 0 bases and 1 base respectively, with 22 bases between them. Germline V lookup: CDR1 SGHAT, CDR2 FQNNGV. The CDR3: CASSLESHTGPPGSNQPQHF. For the CDR3, the DNA is TGTGCCAGCAGCTTAGAGTCCCACACAGGACCCCCCGGGAGCAATCAGCCCCAGCATTTT.

This clonotype has ten or more counts. The chain uses TRBV5-1 and TRBJ2-6, with unresolved D. The germline V gene has CDR1 SGHRS and CDR2 YFSETQ. Deletions cut 3 bases from V and 3 bases from J, with 10 bases between. CDR3 length equals 15 residues. Here the CDR3 reads CASSSKGSGANVLTF. The CDR3, as DNA: TGCGCCAGCAGCTCAAAGGGAAGTGGGGCCAACGTCCTGACTTTC.

There are many counts of this clonotype. The J gene is TRBJ2-2, the V gene TRBV9; D may be TRBD1 or TRBD2 (5 bases each). The CDR3 has 15 residues. Looked up from germline, CDR1 is SGDLS and CDR2 is YYNGEE. V lost 5 bases to trimming and J lost 1 base, with 12 bases between them. This CDR3 reads CASRGRDGNTGELFF. The DNA of the CDR3 is TGTGCCAGCAGGGGCCGGGACGGGAACACCGGGGAGCTGTTTTTT. Using reference TRBV9 and TRBJ2-2 for the parts outside the CDR3, the full variable domain is DSGVTQTPKHLITATGQRVTLRCSPRSGDLSVYWYQQSLDQGLQFLIQYYNGEERAKGNILERFSAQQFPDLHSELNLSSLELGDSALYFCASRGRDGNTGELFFGEGSRLTVL.

This clonotype was detected ten times or more. The chain recombines TRBV28 with TRBJ1-2, with unresolved D. The V gene lost 3 bases and the J gene lost 7 bases, with 9 bases spanning the gap. The CDR3 is 12 residues long. Germline V gene data show CDR1 as MDHEN and CDR2 as SYDVKM. CDR3 DNA: TGTGCCAGCAGTTTCCGTGGTTCTGGCTACACCTTC. It translates to CASSFRGSGYTF.

The chain is built from TRBV20-1 and TRBJ2-5, with 9 bases fitting TRBD1. V dropped 1 base and J dropped 4; count of bases not matched to a gene: 13. Germline V lookup: CDR1 DFQATT, CDR2 SNEGSKA (reference sequence). The CDR3 runs 17 residues. In DNA, the CDR3 is TGCAGTGCTAGAGGACTGCCTTGGACAGGGGCAGGAGAGACCCAGTACTTC. Translating it yields CSARGLPWTGAGETQYF.